The present entry profiles one TCR beta chain with its context. CDR3 length: 15 residues. CDR1 and CDR2 (germline): SGHAT, FQNNGV. Unmatched junction bases numbered 4, after V lost 3 bases and J lost 1 base. The data belong to a study of control samples from healthy donors and cancer patients. Some clones are missing from TCRdb's copy, which holds only in-frame ones; the method was immunoSEQ multiplex PCR. The sample includes roughly 170,000 clones, about 91% seen only once; the top ten take approximately 2%. The V call is TRBV11-2, the J call TRBJ1-1; 8 nucleotides agree with TRBD1. The TCR sequence derives from a woman aged 40 to 49 in good health. The source material was blood. Here the CDR3 reads CASSFFQGANTEAFF. CDR3 nucleotides: TGTGCCAGCAGCTTTTTCCAGGGGGCGAACACTGAAGCTTTCTTT. The entire variable domain, with the rest obtained from reference TRBV11-2 and TRBJ1-1, is as follows: EAGVAQSPRYKIIEKRQSVAFWCNPISGHATLYWYQQILGQGPKLLIQFQNNGVVDDSQLPKDRFSAERLKGVDSTLKIQPAKLEDSAVYLCASSFFQGANTEAFFGQGTRLTVV.